The entry below describes one T cell receptor beta chain. V lost 6 bases and J lost 6; bases outside the gene matches: 4. The CDR3 runs to 14 residues. The data were taken from a study of CD8 T cells in ankylosing spondylitis. TCRdb passed the 5' RACE reads through MiXCR, listing each CDR3 protein once. Of 150,000 to 200,000 distinct CDR3 sequences listed, about a sixth are singletons. The sequence derives from a male donor with ankylosing spondylitis or in good health (not recorded which). The gene calls are TRBV12-3 or TRBV12-4 and TRBJ1-4, with 10 bases that match TRBD1. Sequencing used blood, either unsorted or a sorted T cell fraction (not recorded which). The CDR3 loop reads CASRTGTGDEKLFF. For the CDR3, the DNA is TGTGCCAGCAGGACTGGGACAGGGGATGAAAAACTGTTTTTT.